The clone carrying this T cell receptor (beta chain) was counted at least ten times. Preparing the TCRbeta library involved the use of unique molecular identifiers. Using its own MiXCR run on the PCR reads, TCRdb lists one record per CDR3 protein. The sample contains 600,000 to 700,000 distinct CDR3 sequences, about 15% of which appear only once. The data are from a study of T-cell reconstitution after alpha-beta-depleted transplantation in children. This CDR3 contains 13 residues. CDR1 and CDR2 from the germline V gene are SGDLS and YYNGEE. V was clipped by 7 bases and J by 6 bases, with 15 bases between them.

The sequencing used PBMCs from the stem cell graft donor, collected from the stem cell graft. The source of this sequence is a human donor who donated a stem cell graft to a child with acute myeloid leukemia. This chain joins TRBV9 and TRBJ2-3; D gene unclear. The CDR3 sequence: CASAFAVGDTQYF. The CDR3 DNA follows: TGTGCCAGCGCGTTCGCGGTCGGGGATACGCAGTATTTT.